This T cell receptor (beta chain) was captured by sequencing in a study of neurological immune-mediated disorders. Using its own MiXCR run on the 5' RACE reads, TCRdb lists one record per CDR3 protein. In the table there are some 28,000 distinct CDR3 sequences, 6.6% of which are singletons. There are many counts of this clonotype. This CDR3 region has 16 residues. Germline lookup yields CDR1 DFQATT and CDR2 SNEGSKA (reference sequence). V gave up 6 bases and J gave up 0 bases; unmatched junction bases: 11. The TCR sequence derives from a woman in her forties or fifties in good health. The genes are TRBV20-1 and TRBJ2-1, with 7 nucleotides matching TRBD1. The sequencing input was PBMCs. CDR3 amino acids: CSARRGLRASYNEQFF. In DNA, the CDR3 is TGCAGTGCAAGAAGGGGGCTCCGTGCCTCCTACAATGAGCAGTTCTTC.